This paragraph reports one T cell receptor beta chain. Original data processing: Amplification of reference gene primers was used by the study to estimate nucleated cell counts. Here immunoSEQ multiplex PCR was the method, and the copy in TCRdb shows in-frame clones only, minus some. Clone size and V and J calls were adopted from that table, with D and trimming inferred from the DNA. The sample gives about 75,000 clones, 80% to 90% of which show up once; roughly 6% is in the top ten. This sample was included in a study of blood T cell repertoires in COVID-19. Sequencing input: peripheral blood. The clonotype was recovered from a woman aged 50 to 60 with acute or convalescent COVID-19.

CDR3 in DNA: TGTGCCAGCAGTTTTCTCCATCTAGACAGGGGGTATAAGGACGAGCAGTACTTC. This codes for CASSFLHLDRGYKDEQYF. The chain joins TRBV27 to TRBJ2-7; 9 bases line up with TRBD1. CDR3 size: 18 residues. The V segment lost 3 bases and the J segment 5 bases; nucleotides outside the gene matches: 17. Germline CDR1 and CDR2: MNHEY and SMNVEV (reference sequence).